This is a list of T cell receptor beta chains from one sample in a study of blood T cell repertoires in COVID-19. Assay: immunoSEQ multiplex PCR; the TCRdb copy retains only in-frame clones and omits some. The data contain about 160,000 clones, about three quarters of them singletons. Sequenced sample: peripheral blood. These receptors all come from a man aged 55-75 years with acute or convalescent COVID-19. The CDR3 runs from the conserved cysteine through the conserved F or W. The D gene is left open where the match is weak. Size tells how often a clone was seen (once, few, many) or the class of an expanded clone, and some rows leave it out.

DNA: TGTGCCAGCAGCGCCTTCCGGACTGCGAACTATGGCTACACCTTC; CDR3: CASSAFRTANYGYTF; D: NA; length: 15; V: TRBV9; size: NA; J: TRBJ1-2
DNA: TGTGCCAGCAGCCTGACTTCTGAGCAGTTCTTC; CDR3: CASSLTSEQFF; D: NA; length: 11; V: TRBV5-6; size: NA; J: TRBJ2-1
DNA: TGTGCCAGCAGCCTAGGGACAGGGGGCTTGCGGGAGCAGTACTTC; CDR3: CASSLGTGGLREQYF; D: TRBD1; length: 15; V: TRBV3-1/TRBV3-2; size: once; J: TRBJ2-7
DNA: TGTGCCAGCAGCTTAAAGGTCTGGGGCTCGGCAGATACGCAGTATTTT; CDR3: CASSLKVWGSADTQYF; D: NA; length: 16; V: TRBV7-2; size: NA; J: TRBJ2-3
DNA: TGTGCCAGCAGCTTGGGAGGGATAGTTTTTGTCGAGCAGTACTTC; CDR3: CASSLGGIVFVEQYF; D: NA; length: 15; V: TRBV5-4; size: NA; J: TRBJ2-7
DNA: TGTGCCAGCAGACCTGGACAGGGGACCACTGAAGCTTTCTTT; CDR3: CASRPGQGTTEAFF; D: TRBD1; length: 14; V: TRBV7-6; size: few; J: TRBJ1-1
DNA: TGCGCCAGCAGACAAAGCCACTTCGGCAATCAGCCCCAGCATTTT; CDR3: CASRQSHFGNQPQHF; D: NA; length: 15; V: TRBV4-3; size: NA; J: TRBJ1-5
DNA: TGTGCCAGTAGTGAGGGACTAGCCCGGAGCTCCTACAATGAGCAGTTCTTC; CDR3: CASSEGLARSSYNEQFF; D: TRBD2; length: 17; V: TRBV19; size: NA; J: TRBJ2-1
DNA: TGTGCCAGCAGCCTACTGACAGGGAACTATGGCTACACCTTC; CDR3: CASSLLTGNYGYTF; D: TRBD1; length: 14; V: TRBV7-8; size: NA; J: TRBJ1-2
DNA: TGTGCCAGCAGTGAAAGCGGGGGGTCATACAATGAGCAGTTCTTC; CDR3: CASSESGGSYNEQFF; D: TRBD2; length: 15; V: TRBV25-1; size: NA; J: TRBJ2-1
DNA: TGCGCCAGCAGCCCAACTACCGGGACAAACTACAATGAGCAGTTCTTC; CDR3: CASSPTTGTNYNEQFF; D: NA; length: 16; V: TRBV5-1; size: NA; J: TRBJ2-1
DNA: TGTGCCACATCGGCCAGGGTCGCCTACAATGAGCAGTTCTTC; CDR3: CATSARVAYNEQFF; D: NA; length: 14; V: TRBV2; size: NA; J: TRBJ2-1
DNA: TGTGCCAGCGGAAAAGCAGGCGATTCCCTCTACGAGCAGTACTTC; CDR3: CASGKAGDSLYEQYF; D: NA; length: 15; V: TRBV7-9; size: NA; J: TRBJ2-7
DNA: TGTGCCAGCAGTTTATTTCAGGGATACAACGAGCAGTACTTC; CDR3: CASSLFQGYNEQYF; D: NA; length: 14; V: TRBV28; size: NA; J: TRBJ2-7
DNA: TGTGCCAGCAGTCGAGGACACGTCTACGAGCAGTACTTC; CDR3: CASSRGHVYEQYF; D: NA; length: 13; V: TRBV6-2/TRBV6-3; size: NA; J: TRBJ2-7
DNA: TGTGCCACCGCAGACCCGGGGACAGATACGCAGTATTTT; CDR3: CATADPGTDTQYF; D: NA; length: 13; V: TRBV24-1; size: NA; J: TRBJ2-3
DNA: TGTGCCAGCAGCTTGGTGGGCAGGGAAGAGACCCAGTACTTC; CDR3: CASSLVGREETQYF; D: NA; length: 14; V: TRBV5-5; size: NA; J: TRBJ2-5
DNA: TGTGCCAGCAGCTCCTCAGGGGGCTCCTCTGGCTACACCTTC; CDR3: CASSSSGGSSGYTF; D: TRBD1; length: 14; V: TRBV7-3; size: NA; J: TRBJ1-2
DNA: TGTGCCAGCAGCTTGGGCGGACAGGGGGCCCACGAGCAGTACTTC; CDR3: CASSLGGQGAHEQYF; D: TRBD1; length: 15; V: TRBV5-4; size: NA; J: TRBJ2-7
DNA: TGTGCCAGCAGCCTGGGACAGGCGAGCGGCTACACCTTC; CDR3: CASSLGQASGYTF; D: TRBD1; length: 13; V: TRBV4-2; size: once; J: TRBJ1-2
DNA: TGCAGCGCTGAACAGGGGGGCGCCGCCAAGGAGACCCAGTACTTC; CDR3: CSAEQGGAAKETQYF; D: TRBD1; length: 15; V: TRBV29-1; size: NA; J: TRBJ2-5
DNA: TGTGCCAGCAGTGATACTGTAGGGGGCGGCTACAATGAGCAGTTCTTC; CDR3: CASSDTVGGGYNEQFF; D: TRBD1; length: 16; V: TRBV2; size: NA; J: TRBJ2-1
DNA: TGCGCCAGCAGCCAAGGGAGGCAGGGGGCCTACGAGCAGTACTTC; CDR3: CASSQGRQGAYEQYF; D: TRBD1; length: 15; V: TRBV4-3; size: NA; J: TRBJ2-7
DNA: TGTGCCAGCAGCGCTTTAGGGGGCACAGATACGCAGTATTTT; CDR3: CASSALGGTDTQYF; D: NA; length: 14; V: TRBV11-1; size: few; J: TRBJ2-3
DNA: TGCGCCAGCGTCAAAGGGAGGCAGAACTCAAACACCGGGGAGCTGTTTTTT; CDR3: CASVKGRQNSNTGELFF; D: NA; length: 17; V: TRBV5-1; size: once; J: TRBJ2-2
DNA: TGTGCCAGCAGCCAAGTTGCCGGGGATGCAACTAATGAAAAACTGTTTTTT; CDR3: CASSQVAGDATNEKLFF; D: NA; length: 17; V: TRBV4-2; size: NA; J: TRBJ1-4
DNA: TGTGCCAGTAGTATAGGACTAGCGGGCCCATATACGCAGTATTTT; CDR3: CASSIGLAGPYTQYF; D: TRBD2; length: 15; V: TRBV19; size: NA; J: TRBJ2-3
DNA: TGTGCCAGCAGTTCAGGACAGGGAGATGGCTACACCTTC; CDR3: CASSSGQGDGYTF; D: TRBD1; length: 13; V: TRBV28; size: few; J: TRBJ1-2
DNA: TGTGCCAGCAGCTTAGCAAGGGGGACTAACTATGGCTACACCTTC; CDR3: CASSLARGTNYGYTF; D: NA; length: 15; V: TRBV7-9; size: NA; J: TRBJ1-2
DNA: TGTGCCAGCAGCATCCGGACAGGGAGCTCAGAGACCCAGTACTTC; CDR3: CASSIRTGSSETQYF; D: TRBD1; length: 15; V: TRBV5-4; size: few; J: TRBJ2-5
DNA: TGTGCCAGCAGCCCCCGCGGGACCCTCTATGGCTACACCTTC; CDR3: CASSPRGTLYGYTF; D: NA; length: 14; V: TRBV4-2; size: NA; J: TRBJ1-2
DNA: TGTGCCAGCAGCCCGGGGACAGGAAACACTGAAGCTTTCTTT; CDR3: CASSPGTGNTEAFF; D: TRBD1; length: 14; V: TRBV9; size: NA; J: TRBJ1-1
DNA: TGTGCCAGCAGTTTGGGCAGGGAAGGTGGGGCCGGGGAGCTGTTTTTT; CDR3: CASSLGREGGAGELFF; D: NA; length: 16; V: TRBV28; size: once; J: TRBJ2-2
DNA: TGTGCCAGCAGCTCCACAGGGGGCTCGAACACTGAAGCTTTCTTT; CDR3: CASSSTGGSNTEAFF; D: TRBD1; length: 15; V: TRBV13; size: NA; J: TRBJ1-1
DNA: TGCGCCAGCAGCCCACAGGGGTCGAACACTGAAGCTTTCTTT; CDR3: CASSPQGSNTEAFF; D: TRBD1; length: 14; V: TRBV5-1; size: NA; J: TRBJ1-1
DNA: TGCAGCGTTGAAGGTTGGCAGGGGCCGGAGGGCTACACCTTC; CDR3: CSVEGWQGPEGYTF; D: NA; length: 14; V: TRBV29-1; size: NA; J: TRBJ1-2
DNA: TGTGCCAGCAGTTACGGGCAGAACACTGAAGCTTTCTTT; CDR3: CASSYGQNTEAFF; D: NA; length: 13; V: TRBV6-5; size: NA; J: TRBJ1-1
DNA: TGTGCTAGTGGTTTGGACAGGGGGTGGAAAGAGACCCAGTACTTC; CDR3: CASGLDRGWKETQYF; D: TRBD1; length: 15; V: TRBV12-5; size: NA; J: TRBJ2-5
DNA: TGCGCCAGCAGCTTCTTACCAGGGGGATTGACTCGCAATGAGCAGTTCTTC; CDR3: CASSFLPGGLTRNEQFF; D: TRBD1; length: 17; V: TRBV5-1; size: NA; J: TRBJ2-1
DNA: TGTGCCTGGAGTGTTGCGGGAAACACTGAAGCTTTCTTT; CDR3: CAWSVAGNTEAFF; D: NA; length: 13; V: TRBV30; size: NA; J: TRBJ1-1
DNA: TGTGCCTGGAGCGAAAAGGGGGCCTATGGCTACACCTTC; CDR3: CAWSEKGAYGYTF; D: TRBD1; length: 13; V: TRBV30; size: NA; J: TRBJ1-2
DNA: TGCGCCAGCAGCCCGCGAGCGGTGTGGACAGATACGCAGTATTTT; CDR3: CASSPRAVWTDTQYF; D: NA; length: 15; V: TRBV4-3; size: once; J: TRBJ2-3
DNA: TGTGCCAGCGTTGGGGACAGGGGTCGGAATGAGCAGTTCTTC; CDR3: CASVGDRGRNEQFF; D: NA; length: 14; V: TRBV21-1; size: NA; J: TRBJ2-1
DNA: TGTGCCAGCAGCCCGGTGCGGGGAACTAATGAAAAACTGTTTTTT; CDR3: CASSPVRGTNEKLFF; D: NA; length: 15; V: TRBV3-1/TRBV3-2; size: NA; J: TRBJ1-4